This T cell receptor beta chain was observed in a study of blood T cell repertoires in COVID-19. The germline CDR1 and CDR2 sequences are SGHTA and FQGTGA. The CDR3 runs 14 residues. The ends lost 5 bases at V and 2 bases at J; junction bases unmatched: 3. Assay used: immunoSEQ multiplex PCR; TCRdb lists only in-frame clones, some missing. The sample holds 200,000 to 250,000 clones, about 87% seen once. V is TRBV7-3 and J is TRBJ2-1; 7 bases are shared with TRBD1. The sequenced material came from peripheral blood. The receptor was derived from a man younger than 45 with COVID-19, enrolled during active disease. CDR3 region: CASSPQGAYNEQFF. The CDR3 nucleotides read TGTGCCAGCAGCCCCCAGGGGGCCTACAATGAGCAGTTCTTC.